This T cell receptor (beta chain) emerged from a study of cytomegalovirus exposure and HLA in healthy donors. Study-level information: Among 150 million to 200 million T cells, an earlier analysis found roughly 120 million unique TCR beta sequences.

The study ran its PCR with 60 Vbeta and 13 Jbeta primers. Assay used: immunoSEQ multiplex PCR; TCRdb lists only in-frame clones, some missing. The data contain about 150,000 clones, 60% to 85% of them seen just once; the ten biggest clones take up around 7%. Healthy donors of bone marrow made up the group. In germline, CDR1 is SGHDN, CDR2 FVKESK. The V gene lost 8 bases and the J gene lost 7 bases, with 15 bases spanning the gap. The CDR3 consists of 13 residues. This clone appeared once. This chain joins TRBV14 and TRBJ2-1, with D tentatively TRBD1 (6 bases). The clonotype comes from a woman aged 40-49 years in good health and CMV-seropositive. The specimen was PBMCs. The CDR3 loop is CASGNDRLNEQFF. As DNA, the CDR3 is TGTGCCAGCGGAAACGACAGGCTAAATGAGCAGTTCTTC.